The clone carrying this TCR beta chain came up a few times. One base away lies a much larger clone, so this may be a sequencing read error. The data are from a study of regulatory T cells in long-lasting Graves disease. Time point in this sample: persistent/refractory GD, antithyroid drugs over 5 years with positive TRAb. Following extraction of RNA from PBMCs, that RNA was used to make the TCR library. V was pared by 5 bases and J by 8 bases, with 18 bases between. This CDR3 comprises 14 residues. Investigators prepared the TCR beta libraries by applying iRepertoire HTBI primers and Arm-PCR of CDR3 regions. From the multiplex PCR reads, TCRdb called clonotypes with MiXCR, one entry per CDR3 protein. Of more than 300,000 distinct CDR3 sequences in the sample, approximately 25% were seen once.

This specimen was peripheral blood mononuclear cells (PBMCs), taken when the disease was refractory, from a patient treated with antithyroid drugs. This TCR came from a woman aged 40 to 50 with Graves disease. The chain links TRBV12-3 or TRBV12-4 to TRBJ1-2; D unclear. In DNA form, the CDR3 reads TGTGCCAGCAGTCGAACCCACCGGATATCCGGCTACACCTTC. Translating it yields CASSRTHRISGYTF.